A single sample is the source of the 32 T cell receptor beta chains below, sequenced in a study of cytomegalovirus exposure and HLA in healthy donors. PCR involved 60 Vbeta and 13 Jbeta primers. Measured with immunoSEQ multiplex PCR; TCRdb has only the in-frame clones, and not every one. The table shows around 200,000 clones, with 62% occurring only once. Source material: PBMCs. The receptor set was obtained from a man aged 35 to 55 in good health and CMV-seronegative.

The chain carries TRBV28 and TRBJ2-2; possible D gene TRBD1, 5 bases. Germline lookup yields CDR1 MDHEN and CDR2 SYDVKM. V gave up 5 bases and J gave up 0 bases, with 10 bases separating them. There are 15 residues in the CDR3. The CDR3 nucleotides read TGTGCCAGCAGTCCAGTGGACACGAACACCGGGGAGCTGTTTTTT. Amino acids: CASSPVDTNTGELFF.

This clone was picked up one time. The chain joins TRBV27 to TRBJ2-7; the match to TRBD1 covers 9 bases. The CDR3 extends over 17 amino acids. CDR1 is MNHEY and CDR2 is SMNVEV in the germline V gene (reference sequence). The V segment lost 10 bases and the J segment 3 bases; nucleotides outside the gene matches: 19. The CDR3 sequence: CATSLMPRDRVNYEQYF. For the CDR3, the DNA is TGTGCCACCTCATTAATGCCCCGGGACAGGGTGAACTACGAGCAGTACTTC.

This chain connects TRBV5-8 to TRBJ1-6; 7 nucleotides match TRBD1. The CDR3 is made up of 15 amino acids. CDR1 SGHTS and CDR2 YDEGEE come from the germline V gene. Germline trimming cut 4 bases from V and 6 bases from J; bases unmatched to any gene: 7. CDR3 coding DNA: TGTGCCAGCAGCCGTCGGACAGGAACTAATTCACCCCTCCACTTT. It translates to CASSRRTGTNSPLHF.

This clone was seen a handful of times. The CDR3 here is CASSLATDTEAFF. CDR3 bases: TGTGCCAGCAGCTTAGCTACGGACACTGAAGCTTTCTTT. This chain connects TRBV7-9 to TRBJ1-1; no definite D call. Trimming stripped 0 bases from V and 3 bases from J, with 5 bases between. Germline lookup yields CDR1 SEHNR and CDR2 FQNEAQ (reference sequence). The CDR3 length is 13 residues.

The chain carries TRBV19 and TRBJ2-2; tentatively, D is TRBD1 (5 bases). CDR3 length: 15 residues. V lost 8 bases and J lost 5, with 18 bases in between. Germline CDR1 LNHDA, CDR2 SQIVND (reference sequence). The CDR3 coding sequence is TGTGCCAGTTCACCTTGGGGCGATGGTACCGGGGAGCTGTTTTTT. Amino acid sequence: CASSPWGDGTGELFF.

The table lists this clone with a few counts. The gene calls are TRBV5-1 and TRBJ1-1; TRBD1 matches 9 bases. The germline V gene has CDR1 SGHRS and CDR2 YFSETQ. The junction had 12 bases not matched to a gene; V was cut back by 1 base and J by 5 bases. CDR3 length: 17 residues. The CDR3 coding sequence is TGCGCCAGCAGCTTGTCCGGGACAGGGAACAGGGGGACTGAAGCTTTCTTT. Translation gives CASSLSGTGNRGTEAFF.

V usage is TRBV2 and J usage is TRBJ1-2; 8 bases match TRBD1. This CDR3 has 16 amino acids. Trimming at V came to 6 bases and at J to 5 bases, leaving 14 bases not matched to a gene. Germline V gene lookup returns CDR1 SNHLY and CDR2 FYNNEI. The CDR3 coding sequence is TGTGCCAGCAGCGCCGAGCATGGGACAGGAGGTTATGGCTACACCTTC. Protein product: CASSAEHGTGGYGYTF.

CDR3 residues: CASSLLAGDPNEQYF. The CDR3 coding sequence is TGTGCCAGCAGCCTACTAGCGGGAGACCCCAACGAGCAGTACTTC. The chain couples TRBV7-9 to TRBJ2-5; TRBD2 matches 11 bases. The J call may be mistaken, given a closer DNA end match to TRBJ2-7. CDR3 length equals 15 residues. Germline V gene data show CDR1 as SEHNR and CDR2 as FQNEAQ (reference sequence).

This rearrangement joins TRBV5-1 to TRBJ1-4, with TRBD1 matching over 8 bases. CDR1 is SGHRS, CDR2 YFSETQ, per germline. The V and J ends lost 3 bases and 10 bases, in that order; junction bases with no gene match: 11. The CDR3 loop spans 15 amino acids. CDR3 loop: CASSWGTGSPGKLFF. The CDR3 nucleotides read TGCGCCAGCAGCTGGGGGACAGGCTCACCTGGAAAACTGTTTTTT. Based on the CDR3 plus reference TRBV5-1 and TRBJ1-4, the full variable domain is KAGVTQTPRYLIKTRGQQVTLSCSPISGHRSVSWYQQTPGQGLQFLFEYFSETQRNKGNFPGRFSGRQFSNSRSEMNVSTLELGDSALYLCASSWGTGSPGKLFFGSGTQLSVL.

This sequence joins TRBV9 and TRBJ2-3; 9 bases are shared with TRBD2. With 3 bases clipped from V and 0 bases from J, the junction kept 5 bases outside the gene matches. CDR3 length equals 16 residues. The germline CDR1 and CDR2 sequences are SGDLS and YYNGEE. The CDR3 sequence: CASSAGLAQSTDTQYF. The CDR3 DNA reads as TGTGCCAGCAGCGCTGGACTAGCGCAGAGCACAGATACGCAGTATTTT.

This chain joins TRBV5-4 and TRBJ2-4; 9 bases fit TRBD1. The CDR3 extends over 16 amino acids. Per the germline V gene, CDR1 is SGHNT and CDR2 is YYREEE (reference sequence). The V gene end was trimmed by 4 bases and the J gene end by 0 bases; junction bases not matched to a gene: 5. CDR3 DNA sequence: TGTGCCAGCAGCAGGGACAGGGAGCTAGCCAAAAACATTCAGTACTTC. Amino acids: CASSRDRELAKNIQYF. Using reference TRBV5-4 and TRBJ2-4 for the parts outside the CDR3, the full variable domain is ETGVTQSPTHLIKTRGQQVTLRCSSQSGHNTVSWYQQALGQGPQFIFQYYREEENGRGNFPPRFSGLQFPNYSSELNVNALELDDSALYLCASSRDRELAKNIQYFGAGTRLSVL.

This chain connects TRBV27 to TRBJ1-1, with 11 bases fitting TRBD1. J gave up 6 bases and V 6 bases, and 9 bases lay outside the gene matches. The germline CDR1 and CDR2 sequences are MNHEY and SMNVEV (reference sequence). This CDR3 is 15 amino acids long. CDR3 in DNA: TGTGCCAGCAGGGGGACAGGGGGTTTGGTGGCTGAAGCTTTCTTT. The encoded protein is CASRGTGGLVAEAFF.

J is TRBJ2-2 and V is TRBV5-1; D not resolved. This CDR3 comprises 14 residues. Germline-derived CDR1 and CDR2 are SGHRS and YFSETQ. The V end lost 5 bases, the J end lost 1 base, and 9 bases lay between the germline ends. The CDR3 reads CASRATENTGELFF. The CDR3 DNA is TGCGCCAGCAGAGCGACTGAGAACACCGGGGAGCTGTTTTTT. The full variable domain, rest sourced from reference TRBV5-1 and TRBJ2-2, is KAGVTQTPRYLIKTRGQQVTLSCSPISGHRSVSWYQQTPGQGLQFLFEYFSETQRNKGNFPGRFSGRQFSNSRSEMNVSTLELGDSALYLCASRATENTGELFFGEGSRLTVL.

This rearrangement joins TRBV5-1 to TRBJ2-7; 7 bases are shared with TRBD2. V lost 3 bases to trimming and J lost 4 bases; unmatched junction nucleotides: 13. The CDR3 covers 16 residues. Germline V lookup: CDR1 SGHRS, CDR2 YFSETQ. The DNA of the CDR3 is TGCGCCAGCAGCTCCCTCCTGGGGGGGGGACCTTACGAGCAGTACTTC. Its translation is CASSSLLGGGPYEQYF.

The chain couples TRBV6-6 to TRBJ2-7, with TRBD2 as a possible D gene (7 bases). Trimming stripped 2 bases from V and 6 bases from J, with 11 bases between. Germline CDR1 and CDR2: MNHNY and SVGAGI (reference sequence). This CDR3 comprises 13 residues. CDR3 protein: CASSYVGGGEQYF. DNA for the CDR3: TGTGCCAGCAGTTACGTGGGAGGGGGCGAGCAGTACTTC.

The chain joins TRBV11-2 to TRBJ2-2; tentative D call: TRBD2 (6 bases). The V end lost 1 base, the J end lost 6 bases, and 15 bases lay between the germline ends. CDR1 and CDR2 from the germline V gene are SGHAT and FQNNGV. The CDR3 is 16 residues long. DNA of the CDR3: TGTGCCAGCAGCTTAGTGGGGGGAATAAGATCCGGGGAGCTGTTTTTT. This codes for CASSLVGGIRSGELFF.

This chain joins TRBV5-4 and TRBJ2-3, with a weak D call TRBD1 (6 bases). Germline-derived CDR1 and CDR2 are SGHNT and YYREEE (reference sequence). The CDR3 length is 15 residues. Trimming took 1 base from V and 3 from J, leaving 12 bases between them. The CDR3 is CASSLYRVFTDTQYF. In nucleotides, the CDR3 is TGTGCCAGCAGCTTGTACAGGGTATTTACAGATACGCAGTATTTT. Full variable domain (missing parts from reference TRBV5-4 and TRBJ2-3): ETGVTQSPTHLIKTRGQQVTLRCSSQSGHNTVSWYQQALGQGPQFIFQYYREEENGRGNFPPRFSGLQFPNYSSELNVNALELDDSALYLCASSLYRVFTDTQYFGPGTRLTVL.

CDR3 nucleotides: TGTGCCAGCTTATCCGGGACTCCGGCCCGGGATGAGCAGTTCTTC. It translates to CASLSGTPARDEQFF. The chain employs TRBV18 and TRBJ2-1; tentatively, D is TRBD2 (6 bases). The CDR3 consists of 15 residues. From germline, CDR1 is KGHSH and CDR2 LQKENI. Trimming stripped 7 bases from V and 8 bases from J, with 21 bases between.

The CDR3 DNA follows: TGTGCCAGCAGGTGGGGGAGGGGGGTCTACAATGAGCAGTTCTTC. Its protein is CASRWGRGVYNEQFF. The chain is built from TRBV5-6 and TRBJ2-1; D might be TRBD2 (7 bases). The CDR3 is made up of 15 amino acids. V was shortened by 5 bases and J by 3 bases, with 15 bases between the two germline ends. The germline CDR1 and CDR2 sequences are SGHDT and YYEEEE.

This rearrangement joins TRBV6-6 to TRBJ2-3; 15 bases match TRBD2. The CDR3 runs 16 residues. Germline CDR1 is MNHNY and CDR2 is SVGAGI (reference sequence). Trimming cost V 5 bases and J 4 bases; bases outside gene matches: 4. CDR3 in DNA: TGTGCCAGCAGTCCGGGACTAGCGGGGGGTGCAGATACGCAGTATTTT. Protein product: CASSPGLAGGADTQYF.

V usage is TRBV7-9 and J usage is TRBJ1-6; 8 bases fit TRBD1. The CDR3 extends over 15 amino acids. Germline values: CDR1 SEHNR, CDR2 FQNEAQ (reference sequence). V lost 5 bases to trimming and J lost 8 bases; unmatched junction nucleotides: 8. The CDR3 DNA follows: TGTGCCAGCAGCCATTATCAGGGGGCGCATTCACCCCTCCACTTT. Protein: CASSHYQGAHSPLHF.

The table lists this clone with a few counts. This chain links TRBV21-1 with TRBJ2-1; the D call in the table, TRBD2, was not verified against the DNA. TRBV21-1 is shown as a pseudogene. The CDR3 covers 13 residues. The CDR3 DNA sequence: TGTGCCAGCAGCGTGAAGAATAGCGGGAGAGAGTTCTTC. Translating gives CASSVKNSGREFF.

The rearrangement joins TRBV6-5 to TRBJ1-1; D may be TRBD1 (5 bases). The germline V and J ends were trimmed by 2 bases and 1 base, with 8 bases remaining between them. The CDR3 totals 14 residues. Germline lookup yields CDR1 MNHEY and CDR2 SVGAGI. The DNA of the CDR3 is TGTGCCAGCAGTTACACCGGACAGAACACTGAAGCTTTCTTT. This gives the protein CASSYTGQNTEAFF.

This clone was counted a few times. The rearrangement uses TRBV9 and TRBJ2-1, with 10 bases identical to TRBD2. Germline-derived CDR1 and CDR2 are SGDLS and YYNGEE. The CDR3 has 15 residues. The junction had 1 base not matched to a gene; V was cut back by 0 bases and J by 4 bases. This chain's CDR3 is CASSVELAGYNEQFF. CDR3 coding DNA: TGTGCCAGCAGCGTAGAACTAGCGGGATACAATGAGCAGTTCTTC.

This chain connects TRBV28 to TRBJ1-1, with 11 positions matching TRBD1. V gave up 9 bases and J gave up 1 base; unmatched junction bases: 7. Germline V gene data show CDR1 as MDHEN and CDR2 as SYDVKM. The CDR3 is made up of 15 amino acids. CDR3 in amino acids: CASWGTGGENTEAFF. The CDR3 DNA follows: TGTGCCAGTTGGGGGACAGGGGGGGAGAACACTGAAGCTTTCTTT.

This clone was observed a handful of times. This chain connects TRBV12-5 to TRBJ2-2; 13 bases map to TRBD2. Losses at the gene ends were 0 bases for V and 1 base for J; bases not matched to a gene: 20. Germline-derived CDR1 and CDR2 are LGHNT and FRNRAP. This CDR3 has 24 residues. The CDR3 bases are TGTGCTAGTGGTTTGGTACCCCCCCTACTAGCGGGAGGGCTCGTATCGGGGAACACCGGGGAGCTGTTTTTT. This translates into CASGLVPPLLAGGLVSGNTGELFF.

The chain has TRBV7-3 and TRBJ2-4; 13 bases are shared with TRBD2. The CDR3 contains 15 residues. Unmatched junction bases numbered 3, after V lost 0 bases and J lost 10 bases. Germline values: CDR1 SGHTA, CDR2 FQGTGA. CDR3 nucleotides: TGTGCCAGCAGCTTAACGGGGACTAGCGGGGAAATTCAGTACTTC. It yields the protein CASSLTGTSGEIQYF.

The rearrangement uses TRBV7-9 and TRBJ1-5; TRBD1 matches 8 bases. Germline V gene lookup returns CDR1 SEHNR and CDR2 FQNEAQ (reference sequence). The CDR3 loop spans 16 amino acids. Germline trimming cut 2 bases from V and 3 bases from J; bases unmatched to any gene: 6. CDR3 coding DNA: TGTGCCAGCAGCTTACACAGGGGGATCGACAATCAGCCCCAGCATTTT. Translating it yields CASSLHRGIDNQPQHF.

The V call is TRBV2, the J call TRBJ2-1, with 8 bases identical to TRBD2. Germline V gene sequence: CDR1 SNHLY, CDR2 FYNNEI. V shed 5 bases and J 10 bases; nucleotides not matched to a gene: 7. This CDR3 region has 13 residues. CDR3 coding DNA: TGTGCCAGCAGTTGGACTAGCTTTAACGAGCAGTTCTTC. Translated, it gives CASSWTSFNEQFF.

This rearrangement joins TRBV19 to TRBJ2-3; D gene unclear. The ends were cut back, 0 bases at V and 0 bases at J, with 4 bases in the middle. The CDR3 spans 14 residues. Germline CDR1 and CDR2: LNHDA and SQIVND (reference sequence). The chain's CDR3 is CASSIDGSTDTQYF. In DNA form, the CDR3 reads TGTGCCAGTAGTATAGACGGGAGCACAGATACGCAGTATTTT.

This clone was recorded a few times. The rearrangement uses TRBV7-8 and TRBJ1-1; D is undetermined. From germline, CDR1 is SGHVS and CDR2 FQNEAQ. Trimming took off 7 bases at V and 1 base at J, with 10 bases between the two ends. The CDR3 covers 13 residues. The CDR3 bases are TGTGCCAGCAAGTTGAGCCGGAACACTGAAGCTTTCTTT. It specifies CASKLSRNTEAFF.

This rearrangement joins TRBV5-3 to TRBJ1-4; 8 bases align to TRBD1. TRBV5-3 qualifies as an ORF whose function is uncertain. This CDR3 is built from 19 residues. With V trimmed by 3 bases and J by 0 bases, 13 bases remained unmatched. Here the CDR3 reads CARSSTQGDKCATNEKLFF. DNA for the CDR3: TGTGCCAGAAGCTCTACACAGGGGGATAAATGTGCAACTAATGAAAAACTGTTTTTT.